The 30 T cell receptor beta chains below come from one sample, sequenced in a study of technical replicates of blood from a few donors. Profiling relied on immunoSEQ multiplex PCR, and the TCRdb table lists in-frame clones only, not all of them. Found here are approximately 85,000 clones, approximately 95% of them singletons; the top ten hold 0.26%. Sequences were obtained from T cells isolated from PBMCs. These receptor sequences come from a human donor in good health.

The chain employs TRBV6-1 and TRBJ1-1; D call uncertain. The V gene's germline CDR1 is MNHNS and CDR2 SASEGT. V was cut by 2 bases and J by 1 base, with 5 bases left in between. This CDR3 is built from 13 residues. The CDR3 sequence is CASSEFRNTEAFF. For the CDR3, the DNA is TGTGCCAGCAGTGAATTTAGGAACACTGAAGCTTTCTTT.

The V gene is TRBV6-5, the J gene TRBJ2-5; 7 bases line up with TRBD1. Trimming cost V 2 bases and J 5 bases; bases outside gene matches: 2. The CDR3 contains 13 residues. Looked up from germline, CDR1 is MNHEY and CDR2 is SVGAGI. The CDR3 here is CASSYQGVETQYF. The CDR3 nucleotides are TGTGCCAGCAGTTACCAGGGGGTGGAGACCCAGTACTTC.

The genes are TRBV30 and TRBJ1-1; D is possibly TRBD1 (5 bases). The germline V and J ends were trimmed by 5 bases and 11 bases, with 18 bases remaining between them. The germline V gene encodes CDR1 GTSNPN and CDR2 SVGIG (reference sequence). The CDR3 length is 12 residues. This chain's CDR3 is CAWGEPTRGAFF. CDR3 DNA sequence: TGTGCCTGGGGGGAACCTACCCGGGGGGCTTTCTTT.

This chain connects TRBV6-5 to TRBJ2-1; D perhaps matches TRBD1 (5 bases). Per the germline V gene, CDR1 is MNHEY and CDR2 is SVGAGI. V was cut by 8 bases and J by 2 bases, with 10 bases left in between. The CDR3 is 13 amino acids. DNA for the CDR3: TGTGCCAGCTGTCAGGGAACCTACAATGAGCAGTTCTTC. Translation: CASCQGTYNEQFF.

The chain employs TRBV10-1 and TRBJ2-7; 8 nucleotides agree with TRBD1. J was trimmed by 5 bases and V by 7 bases; bases with no gene match: 7. The CDR3 has 13 residues. Germline V gene data show CDR1 as WNHNN and CDR2 as SYGVQD (reference sequence). The CDR3 protein is CASNNDRGDEQYF. In nucleotides, the CDR3 is TGCGCCAGCAATAATGACAGGGGAGACGAGCAGTACTTC.

The gene calls are TRBV6-4 and TRBJ2-4, with 12 positions matching TRBD2. CDR1 MRHNA and CDR2 SNTAGT come from the germline V gene. The CDR3 runs to 18 residues. The ends lost 0 bases at V and 0 bases at J; junction bases unmatched: 3. CDR3 bases: TGTGCCAGCAGTGACTCGCTAGCGGGGGGGCTAGCCAAAAACATTCAGTACTTC. Amino acids: CASSDSLAGGLAKNIQYF.

This sequence joins TRBV5-4 and TRBJ2-1, with D hard to call. V lost 0 bases to trimming and J lost 4 bases, with 11 bases between them. The germline gives CDR1 SGHNT, CDR2 YYREEE (reference sequence). The CDR3 has 15 amino acids. CDR3 coding DNA: TGTGCCAGCAGCTTGGGAGACTCGTATTACAATGAGCAGTTCTTC. It specifies CASSLGDSYYNEQFF.

The genes are TRBV10-2 and TRBJ1-2, with TRBD1 matching over 8 bases. The CDR3 covers 13 residues. The V gene's germline CDR1 is WSHSY and CDR2 SAAADI. With V trimmed by 7 bases and J by 4 bases, 5 bases remained unmatched. CDR3 coding DNA: TGCGCCAGCACAGGGACAGGCCTCTATGGCTACACCTTC. Encoded protein: CASTGTGLYGYTF.

This chain joins TRBV18 and TRBJ2-2; a weak D match, TRBD1 (5 bases). Per the germline V gene, CDR1 is KGHSH and CDR2 is LQKENI. The ends were cut back, 3 bases at V and 9 bases at J, with 14 bases in the middle. CDR3 length: 14 amino acids. CDR3 amino acids: CASSPPRQPRELFF. Here the CDR3 DNA reads TGTGCCAGCTCACCTCCTAGACAGCCTAGGGAGCTGTTTTTT.

The chain is built from TRBV19 and TRBJ2-3; tentative D call: TRBD2 (5 bases). The length of the CDR3 is 16 residues. Germline CDR1 reads LNHDA; CDR2 reads SQIVND (reference sequence). With 10 bases removed from V and 0 bases from J, the gap between germline ends came to 20 bases. This CDR3 reads CATSGERIHSTDTQYF. CDR3 coding DNA: TGTGCCACTTCGGGCGAGCGGATACATAGCACAGATACGCAGTATTTT.

The chain couples TRBV19 to TRBJ1-1; D perhaps matches TRBD1 (5 bases). The V and J ends lost 10 bases and 5 bases respectively, with 17 bases between them. This CDR3 region has 13 residues. Germline V gives CDR1 LNHDA, CDR2 SQIVND (reference sequence). The CDR3 loop reads CATPKREGTEAFF. For the CDR3, the DNA is TGTGCCACCCCGAAACGGGAGGGGACTGAAGCTTTCTTT.

V gene TRBV6-1 combines with J gene TRBJ2-1; perhaps TRBD2 as D (5 bases). The CDR3 spans 14 residues. Trimming removed 5 bases from V and 2 bases from J, with 10 bases in between. Germline V gene sequence: CDR1 MNHNS, CDR2 SASEGT. The CDR3: CASSLTGTYNEQFF. Here the CDR3 DNA reads TGTGCCAGCAGTTTAACGGGGACCTACAATGAGCAGTTCTTC.

The chain is built from TRBV6-5 and TRBJ2-7; TRBD2 agrees at 11 bases. Germline V CDR1 and CDR2: MNHEY, SVGAGI. This CDR3 is 16 amino acids long. V lost 2 bases and J lost 3; bases outside the gene matches: 6. Written as DNA, the CDR3 is TGTGCCAGCAGTTACCCCGGACTAGCGGGTTACTACGAGCAGTACTTC. Its protein is CASSYPGLAGYYEQYF.

The chain combines TRBV20-1 with TRBJ2-7; D is unclear. Trimming took off 3 bases at V and 3 bases at J, with 6 bases between the two ends. This CDR3 is built from 11 residues. Germline V gene lookup returns CDR1 DFQATT and CDR2 SNEGSKA (reference sequence). This chain's CDR3 is CSASNSYEQYF. In nucleotides, the CDR3 is TGCAGTGCTAGTAACAGCTACGAGCAGTACTTC.

The gene calls are TRBV9 and TRBJ2-1; 7 nucleotides align to TRBD1. This CDR3 region has 15 residues. J gave up 7 bases and V 0 bases, and 7 bases lay outside the gene matches. The V gene's germline CDR1 is SGDLS and CDR2 YYNGEE. The CDR3 sequence: CASSVEARGWNEQFF. The DNA of the CDR3 is TGTGCCAGCAGCGTAGAGGCCAGGGGGTGGAATGAGCAGTTCTTC.

This clone was observed once. This chain joins TRBV30 and TRBJ1-2, with no clear D. The CDR3 runs 13 residues. Deletions cut 0 bases from V and 8 bases from J, with 13 bases between. Germline values: CDR1 GTSNPN, CDR2 SVGIG (reference sequence). The CDR3 here is CAWSVPGHTGYTF. DNA of the CDR3: TGTGCCTGGAGTGTACCAGGCCACACAGGCTACACCTTC.

This chain links TRBV6-1 with TRBJ1-1; 10 bases map to TRBD1. CDR1 and CDR2 (germline): MNHNS, SASEGT. This CDR3 is 14 amino acids long. The V and J ends lost 1 base and 8 bases, in that order; junction bases with no gene match: 4. The CDR3 loop reads CASSEETGGIEAFF. The CDR3 DNA is TGTGCCAGCAGTGAAGAGACAGGGGGCATAGAAGCTTTCTTT.

This rearrangement joins TRBV27 to TRBJ2-2; TRBD2 matches 10 bases. The CDR3 has 14 amino acids. Germline CDR1 reads MNHEY; CDR2 reads SMNVEV (reference sequence). V shed 6 bases, J shed 6 bases, and the junction held 4 bases outside the gene matches. The CDR3 loop reads CASRSSGGAGELFF. CDR3 sequence (DNA): TGTGCCAGCAGGTCTAGCGGGGGTGCCGGGGAGCTGTTTTTT.

The V call is TRBV4-1, the J call TRBJ1-1; 8 nucleotides match TRBD1. The germline V gene encodes CDR1 MGHRA and CDR2 YSYEKL. The CDR3 is 16 amino acids. V shed 3 bases, J shed 5 bases, and the junction held 11 bases outside the gene matches. CDR3 DNA: TGCGCCAGCAGCCAGACCCTCGGACAGGGCGGGACTGAAGCTTTCTTT. This sequence encodes CASSQTLGQGGTEAFF.

V is TRBV6-1 and J is TRBJ1-2, with D possibly being TRBD1 (5 bases). Germline CDR1 reads MNHNS; CDR2 reads SASEGT. The CDR3 is made up of 14 amino acids. V was pared by 6 bases and J by 2 bases, with 13 bases between. DNA for the CDR3: TGTGCCAGCAGCCGACAAGGGGCCAACTATGGCTACACCTTC. The encoded protein is CASSRQGANYGYTF.

The chain couples TRBV5-1 to TRBJ1-1; TRBD1 matches 7 bases. The CDR3 has 15 amino acids. CDR1 SGHRS and CDR2 YFSETQ come from the germline V gene. Trimming cost V 4 bases and J 0 bases; bases outside gene matches: 6. The CDR3 coding sequence is TGCGCCAGCAGCCGCGCGGACAGGATGAACACTGAAGCTTTCTTT. It yields the protein CASSRADRMNTEAFF.

V is TRBV13 and J is TRBJ2-3, with 8 bases lining up with TRBD1. Germline assignment: CDR1 PRHDT and CDR2 FYEKMQ (reference sequence). V trimming: 5 bases; J trimming: 3 bases; junction bases outside the gene matches: 7. The CDR3 totals 15 residues. The CDR3 bases are TGTGCCAGCAGCGGAACAGGGGGGATGACAGATACGCAGTATTTT. This translates into CASSGTGGMTDTQYF. Full variable domain (outside the CDR3, taken from reference TRBV13 and TRBJ2-3): AAGVIQSPRHLIKEKRETATLKCYPIPRHDTVYWYQQGPGQDPQFLISFYEKMQSDKGSIPDRFSAQQFSDYHSELNMSSLELGDSALYFCASSGTGGMTDTQYFGPGTRLTVL.

The V call is TRBV29-1, the J call TRBJ2-7, with D possibly matching TRBD1 (5 bases). Germline V gene lookup returns CDR1 SQVTM and CDR2 ANQGSEA. CDR3 length: 12 amino acids. Trimming pared 6 bases from V and 4 bases from J, leaving 13 bases between. CDR3 region: CSVLTDSYEQYF. The CDR3 region has the DNA TGCAGCGTCTTGACAGATTCTTACGAGCAGTACTTC.

This chain joins TRBV29-1 and TRBJ2-5, with no clear D. The CDR3 has 12 residues. Trimming took 0 bases from V and 5 from J, leaving 7 bases between them. Germline CDR1 SQVTM, CDR2 ANQGSEA. The CDR3 coding sequence is TGCAGCGTTGAAGATTCTCCGGAGACCCAGTACTTC. Encoded protein: CSVEDSPETQYF.

This clone was counted only a few times. J is TRBJ1-3 and V is TRBV19; a weak D match, TRBD1 (6 bases). The CDR3 consists of 13 residues. CDR1 and CDR2 from the germline V gene are LNHDA and SQIVND (reference sequence). V gave up 9 bases and J gave up 4 bases, with 13 bases separating them. The CDR3 protein is CASSRTAGNTIYF. Here the CDR3 DNA reads TGTGCCAGCTCACGGACAGCCGGAAACACCATATATTTT.

The gene calls are TRBV4-1 and TRBJ2-3; the D gene is possibly TRBD2 (6 bases). Trimming shortened V by 4 bases and J by 6 bases, and 23 bases separated the two germline ends. Germline loops: CDR1 MGHRA, CDR2 YSYEKL. This CDR3 has 17 amino acids. In nucleotides, the CDR3 is TGCGCCAGCAGCCGCAGCGGTGAGACTAGAAGTTCCGATACGCAGTATTTT. Its protein product is CASSRSGETRSSDTQYF.

This sequence joins TRBV6-5 and TRBJ2-1, with 7 bases fitting TRBD1. Germline assignment: CDR1 MNHEY and CDR2 SVGAGI. The CDR3 covers 15 residues. J lost 2 bases, V lost 6 bases, and 7 bases had no gene match. The CDR3 reads CASSRDSLPYNEQFF. The DNA for the CDR3 is TGTGCCAGCAGCCGGGACAGCCTGCCCTACAATGAGCAGTTCTTC.

This chain connects TRBV2 to TRBJ2-7; unclear D gene. The germline V gene has CDR1 SNHLY and CDR2 FYNNEI. The V end lost 6 bases, the J end lost 4 bases, and 7 bases lay between the germline ends. The CDR3 has 11 amino acids. The CDR3 DNA reads as TGTGCCAGCAGGGCAGGTTACGAGCAGTACTTC. It specifies CASRAGYEQYF.

The chain employs TRBV2 and TRBJ1-5; the D is unclear. Trimming cost V 7 bases and J 6 bases, with 13 bases left between them. The CDR3 is 13 residues long. The V gene's germline CDR1 is SNHLY and CDR2 FYNNEI. The CDR3 DNA follows: TGTGCCAGCAATTCACAGTCTTCTCAGCCCCAGCATTTT. It yields the protein CASNSQSSQPQHF. Combining the CDR3 with reference TRBV2 and TRBJ1-5 gives the whole variable domain EPEVTQTPSHQVTQMGQEVILRCVPISNHLYFYWYRQILGQKVEFLVSFYNNEISEKSEIFDDQFSVERPDGSNFTLKIRSTKLEDSAMYFCASNSQSSQPQHFGDGTRLSIL.

This clone was picked up one time. This chain uses TRBV7-3 with TRBJ1-2; TRBD1 matches 7 bases. Germline assignment: CDR1 SGHTA and CDR2 FQGTGA. Germline trimming cut 2 bases from V and 13 bases from J; bases unmatched to any gene: 13. CDR3 size: 14 residues. The CDR3 bases are TGTGCCAGCAGCTTACTTCGGGAGGGGGCGCTTCTCACCTTC. Protein sequence: CASSLLREGALLTF.